Below, 13 T cell receptor beta chains from the same sample are listed, as sequenced in a study of blood T cell repertoires in COVID-19 (TCRdb year 2020). The method behind the library was the immunoSEQ multiplex PCR assay. TCRdb re-hosts the immuneACCESS table, in-frame sequences only. Its copies lack some clones; in the studies checked, an unresolved V gene accounts for under half of them, and the cause for the rest is not known. This sample has nearly 250,000 clones in its table, and approximately 86% of those were observed once. Around 1.6% of the sample is in the top ten clones. Material: peripheral blood. The receptor source for this set is a woman aged 60-75 years who had recovered from COVID-19.

The chain has TRBV5-1 and TRBJ2-3; TRBD2 might be the D (7 bases). There are 15 residues in the CDR3. V was shortened by 0 bases and J by 6 bases, with 14 bases between the two germline ends. Germline V gene sequence: CDR1 SGHRS, CDR2 YFSETQ. The CDR3 DNA reads TGCGCCAGCAGCTTGGAAGGCGGGGGCCGGGATACGCAGTATTTT. It encodes CASSLEGGGRDTQYF.

The CDR3 bases are TGTGCCAGCAGCTTAGAAGCGTTTTCTAATGAAAAACTGTTTTTT. Translation gives CASSLEAFSNEKLFF. The V and J genes are TRBV7-8 and TRBJ1-4; D not resolved. With 1 base removed from V and 3 bases from J, the gap between germline ends came to 9 bases. The CDR3 runs 15 residues. CDR1 is SGHVS and CDR2 is FQNEAQ in the germline V gene.

The rearrangement joins TRBV7-8 to TRBJ2-5, with TRBD2 matching 10 bases. V trimming: 5 bases; J trimming: 1 base; junction bases outside the gene matches: 10. This CDR3 has 17 amino acids. Germline V CDR1 and CDR2: SGHVS, FQNEAQ. The CDR3 protein is CASSTIQRGGLQETQYF. The CDR3 DNA is TGTGCCAGCAGCACCATACAGCGGGGGGGCCTCCAAGAGACCCAGTACTTC.

The sample holds a few counts of this clone. The CDR3 loop reads CASSHQPGGSYGDYGYTF. The CDR3 bases are TGTGCCAGCAGCCATCAGCCGGGGGGTTCTTATGGGGACTATGGCTACACCTTC. J is TRBJ1-2 and V is TRBV5-6; D may be TRBD1 (5 bases). Trimming took off 4 bases at V and 3 bases at J, with 25 bases between the two ends. There are 18 residues in the CDR3. From germline, CDR1 is SGHDT and CDR2 YYEEEE.

This chain links TRBV10-3 with TRBJ1-3; possibly TRBD1 for D (6 bases). From germline, CDR1 is ENHRY and CDR2 SYGVKD. CDR3 size: 14 residues. V gave up 7 bases and J gave up 3 bases, with 13 bases separating them. CDR3 bases: TGTGCCATCATGATGGACAGTAGTGGAAACACCATATATTTT. It specifies CAIMMDSSGNTIYF.

This chain connects TRBV18 to TRBJ1-2, with D possibly being TRBD1 (5 bases). This CDR3 has 14 amino acids. Germline V gene lookup returns CDR1 KGHSH and CDR2 LQKENI. The germline V and J ends were trimmed by 2 bases and 4 bases, with 11 bases remaining between them. The CDR3 bases are TGTGCCAGCTCACCATTGGACATTTCCTATGGCTACACCTTC. This gives the protein CASSPLDISYGYTF. Looking up the rest from reference TRBV18 and TRBJ1-2 gives the full variable domain: NAGVMQNPRHLVRRRGQEARLRCSPMKGHSHVYWYRQLPEEGLKFMVYLQKENIIDESGMPKERFSAEFPKEGPSILRIQQVVRGDSAAYFCASSPLDISYGYTFGSGTRLTVV.

This clone was seen once. V and J are TRBV11-2 and TRBJ1-5; TRBD1 is a possible D gene (5 bases). Germline V CDR1 and CDR2: SGHAT, FQNNGV. Trimming pared 6 bases from V and 4 bases from J, leaving 19 bases between. The CDR3 extends over 16 amino acids. CDR3 sequence: CASSPEGRGWNQPQHF. CDR3 coding DNA: TGTGCCAGCAGTCCAGAGGGGAGGGGTTGGAATCAGCCCCAGCATTTT.

This clone has a handful of counts. This chain connects TRBV6-6 to TRBJ2-3; no firm D call. Germline CDR1 and CDR2: MNHNY and SVGAGI (reference sequence). Trimming shortened V by 1 base and J by 2 bases, and 4 bases separated the two germline ends. CDR3 length equals 13 residues. CDR3 loop: CASSYFLTDTQYF. DNA for the CDR3: TGTGCCAGCAGTTACTTTCTCACAGATACGCAGTATTTT.

The chain couples TRBV18 to TRBJ2-3, with D possibly TRBD2 on 6 matching bases. The CDR3 covers 19 residues. The germline V gene has CDR1 KGHSH and CDR2 LQKENI. Trimming pared 0 bases from V and 5 bases from J, leaving 24 bases between. CDR3 region: CASSPPGGVQEGEKDTQYF. CDR3 coding DNA: TGTGCCAGCTCACCACCGGGAGGCGTCCAGGAGGGCGAAAAAGATACGCAGTATTTT.

The chain couples TRBV5-1 to TRBJ2-7, with 12 bases aligning to TRBD2. V gave up 3 bases and J gave up 0 bases; unmatched junction bases: 10. The CDR3 contains 18 residues. Germline-derived CDR1 and CDR2 are SGHRS and YFSETQ. CDR3 residues: CASSSAGTSGPTSYEQYF. The CDR3 nucleotides read TGCGCCAGCAGCTCTGCCGGGACTAGCGGGCCGACCTCCTACGAGCAGTACTTC.

J is TRBJ1-1 and V is TRBV19, with 7 bases matching TRBD1. CDR1 LNHDA and CDR2 SQIVND come from the germline V gene (reference sequence). The CDR3 loop spans 14 amino acids. After removal of 3 bases from V and 11 bases from J, the junction contained 12 bases not matched to a gene. The DNA of the CDR3 is TGTGCCAGTAGTATGGCGGGTGAGGAGGGGGCTGCTTTCTTT. Translated: CASSMAGEEGAAFF.

The chain combines TRBV11-2 with TRBJ2-1; 8 nucleotides match TRBD1. The CDR3 runs to 16 residues. Looked up from germline, CDR1 is SGHAT and CDR2 is FQNNGV. V shed 5 bases, J shed 3 bases, and the junction held 9 bases outside the gene matches. The CDR3 nucleotides read TGTGCCAGCAGCCCGAGCCAGGGGGCAGGCTACAATGAGCAGTTCTTC. Residues: CASSPSQGAGYNEQFF.

The gene calls are TRBV7-6 and TRBJ2-2; TRBD2 agrees at 10 bases. Per the germline V gene, CDR1 is SGHVS and CDR2 is FNYEAQ. The CDR3 loop spans 16 amino acids. Germline trimming cut 8 bases from V and 2 bases from J; bases unmatched to any gene: 8. CDR3 loop: CASAILAGGNTGELFF. The CDR3 DNA is TGTGCCAGCGCGATATTAGCGGGGGGTAACACCGGGGAGCTGTTTTTT.